These 13 T cell receptor beta chains originate from one sample sequenced in a study of CD8 T cells in ankylosing spondylitis. Whole-study findings and limits: Ankylosing spondylitis blood appeared to be characterized by a TCR beta motif of about eight highly homologous variants.

For these TCRs, the target antigens are not known. Each CDR3 protein is one row after TCRdb ran MiXCR on the 5' RACE reads. In the table there are about 330,000 distinct CDR3 sequences, around 7.6% of which are singletons. Sequencing input: blood, either unsorted or a sorted T cell fraction (not recorded which). These receptors originate from a male donor with ankylosing spondylitis.

In its sample, this clonotype was seen a few times. The CDR3 bases are TGTGCCAGCAGCCGGACAGGGGTTTTTACTGAGCAGTTCTTC. Amino acids: CASSRTGVFTEQFF. The rearrangement uses TRBV5-4 and TRBJ2-1; 9 bases match TRBD1. This CDR3 has 14 amino acids. From germline, CDR1 is SGHNT and CDR2 YYREEE (reference sequence). J was trimmed by 9 bases and V by 4 bases; bases with no gene match: 8.

This clonotype occurred many times. The chain has TRBV9 and TRBJ2-6; D gene ambiguous. Germline V gene data show CDR1 as SGDLS and CDR2 as YYNGEE. This CDR3 is 14 amino acids long. The germline V and J ends were trimmed by 4 bases and 0 bases, with 5 bases remaining between them. The CDR3 spells CASSTASGANVLTF. The CDR3 nucleotides are TGTGCCAGCAGCACCGCCTCTGGGGCCAACGTCCTGACTTTC.

This clonotype has just a few counts. The chain uses TRBV29-1 and TRBJ2-7; tentatively, D is TRBD1 (6 bases). Trimming cost V 1 base and J 0 bases, with 10 bases left between them. The CDR3 runs to 14 residues. CDR1 SQVTM and CDR2 ANQGSEA come from the germline V gene. Here the CDR3 reads CSVEVIGGSYEQYF. DNA of the CDR3: TGCAGCGTTGAAGTGATAGGGGGCTCCTACGAGCAGTACTTC.

This clonotype has only a few counts. V is TRBV24-1 and J is TRBJ1-4; D is possibly TRBD1 (5 bases). Germline V gene data show CDR1 as KGHDR and CDR2 as SFDVKD. Between the trimmed V and J ends, which lost 9 bases and 0 bases, there was a span of 7 bases. This CDR3 is 13 amino acids long. The DNA for the CDR3 is TGTGCCACCGCGGGGGCAACTAATGAAAAACTGTTTTTT. It encodes CATAGATNEKLFF.

This clonotype has just a few counts. This chain connects TRBV6-1 to TRBJ2-7; D might be TRBD1 (6 bases). The length of the CDR3 is 15 residues. Trimming removed 1 base from V and 0 bases from J, with 10 bases in between. Germline CDR1 MNHNS, CDR2 SASEGT. The CDR3 DNA follows: TGTGCCAGCAGTGAAGGGACAGCGAGCTCCTACGAGCAGTACTTC. It is translated as CASSEGTASSYEQYF.

In this sample, this clonotype turned up a few times. The chain uses TRBV18 and TRBJ2-7, with D possibly being TRBD1 (5 bases). The CDR3 sequence is 15 residues long. V was trimmed by 1 base and J by 7 bases, leaving 17 bases between them. Per germline, CDR1 KGHSH and CDR2 LQKENI. The CDR3 nucleotides are TGTGCCAGCTCACCACAGCCGGGCAGGGCTTTGGAGCAGTACTTC. Protein: CASSPQPGRALEQYF.

This clonotype was detected a few times. The chain recombines TRBV6-2 or TRBV6-3 with TRBJ1-2; TRBD1 matches 10 bases. V dropped 6 bases and J dropped 4; count of bases not matched to a gene: 8. CDR3 length: 15 amino acids. Germline V gene sequence: CDR1 MNHEY, CDR2 SVGEGT. CDR3 nucleotide sequence: TGTGCCAGCAGGCGACAGGGGGCAGTGAGCTATGGCTACACCTTC. Encoded protein: CASRRQGAVSYGYTF.

V gene TRBV27 combines with J gene TRBJ1-2; 7 bases line up with TRBD1. Trimming took 7 bases from V and 6 from J; bases not matched to a gene: 14. The germline gives CDR1 MNHEY, CDR2 SMNVEV (reference sequence). This CDR3 region has 15 residues. CDR3 coding DNA: TGTGCCAGCACGGGGACTCCGGACAGGTCCCATGGCTACACCTTC. This sequence encodes CASTGTPDRSHGYTF.

In its sample, this clonotype was seen many times. J is TRBJ2-5 and V is TRBV29-1; D may be TRBD1 (5 bases). CDR1 is SQVTM, CDR2 ANQGSEA, per germline. The CDR3 runs to 12 residues. Trimming shortened V by 6 bases and J by 0 bases, and 8 bases separated the two germline ends. The CDR3 sequence is CSVSTDQETQYF. The CDR3 DNA sequence: TGCAGCGTATCGACAGACCAAGAGACCCAGTACTTC. Based on the CDR3 plus reference TRBV29-1 and TRBJ2-5, the full variable domain is SAVISQKPSRDICQRGTSLTIQCQVDSQVTMMFWYRQQPGQSLTLIATANQGSEATYESGFVIDKFPISRPNLTFSTLTVSNMSPEDSSIYLCSVSTDQETQYFGPGTRLLVL.

This clonotype has only a few counts. This sequence joins TRBV18 and TRBJ2-7, with D perhaps matching TRBD2 (6 bases). The CDR3 length is 15 residues. V was trimmed by 3 bases and J by 4 bases, leaving 16 bases between them. CDR1 and CDR2 (germline): KGHSH, LQKENI. The DNA for the CDR3 is TGTGCCAGCTCACCCTCCGGGAGTCGTAGGTACGAGCAGTACTTC. Its protein product is CASSPSGSRRYEQYF.

This chain uses TRBV7-9 with TRBJ2-7; TRBD1 aligns across 8 bases. With 5 bases clipped from V and 0 bases from J, the junction kept 6 bases outside the gene matches. The CDR3 runs to 15 residues. Germline V CDR1 and CDR2: SEHNR, FQNEAQ (reference sequence). CDR3 coding DNA: TGTGCCAGCAGCCTCGGACAGGGTTACTCCTACGAGCAGTACTTC. Translated, it gives CASSLGQGYSYEQYF.

Only a few counts were recorded for this clonotype. This rearrangement joins TRBV15 to TRBJ2-7, with 8 bases lining up with TRBD1. Germline V gene sequence: CDR1 LNHNV, CDR2 YYDKDF (reference sequence). Unmatched junction bases numbered 8, after V lost 5 bases and J lost 5 bases. The CDR3 loop spans 14 amino acids. The CDR3 coding sequence is TGTGCCACCAGCCGCGGGACAGGTGCCAACGAGCAGTACTTC. Its protein product is CATSRGTGANEQYF.

This clonotype was counted between two and nine times. V is TRBV12-3 or TRBV12-4 and J is TRBJ1-1; 8 bases are shared with TRBD1. V was clipped by 1 base and J by 6 bases; unmatched bases: 7. The CDR3 spans 15 residues. Written as DNA, the CDR3 is TGTGCCAGCAGTTTAGGGCCAGGGGGCAGCGCTGAAGCTTTCTTT. Its translation is CASSLGPGGSAEAFF.